The source of this T cell receptor (beta chain) is a study of cytomegalovirus exposure and HLA in healthy donors. Study results and caveats: In vitro assays verified that three CMV-associated chains recognized CMV antigens specifically. Among TCR beta chains, those listed as cytomegalovirus-associated numbered about 160.

The assay was immunoSEQ multiplex PCR, and TCRdb's table has in-frame clones only and misses some. The sample holds about 170,000 clones, roughly 89% seen once. Germline V gene data show CDR1 as MNHEY and CDR2 as SVGAGI. The length of the CDR3 is 15 residues. After removal of 5 bases from V and 0 bases from J, the junction contained 1 base not matched to a gene. Notes on this clone: Its antigen is still unknown.

Separate from the approximately 670-subject first cohort, the approximately 130-subject validation cohort was the one that the donors belonged to. The chain couples TRBV6-5 to TRBJ2-1; 10 nucleotides agree with TRBD2. This sequence originates from a young woman in good health and CMV-seropositive. The material sequenced was PBMCs. The CDR3 DNA reads TGTGCCAGCAGTCTAGCGGGAGTCTCCTACAATGAGCAGTTCTTC. Translation gives CASSLAGVSYNEQFF.